Here is one T cell receptor (beta chain) with its context. It lacks a known antigen. Base qualities were left out, and no much larger clone turns up one base away. The data derive from a study of blood T cell repertoires in COVID-19 (dated by TCRdb to 2020 to 2022). As for the study more broadly: Samples covering the acute and convalescent phases of COVID-19 were provided by collaborators in the United States, Italy and Spain. The prospective study material was composed of cDNA or gDNA derived from T cells, B-cell-depleted T cells, or PBMCs. Subjects who had been exposed to COVID-19, were actively infected with it, or had recovered from it provided the deeply sampled blood TCRbeta repertoires that made up the dataset. The repertoires were released in a freely available public database intended as a resource for research on the immune response to SARS-CoV-2. The samples were drawn from the first 160 participants of the ongoing ImmuneRACE study and from more than 1,000 subjects provided by 6 global collaborators. A de-identified subject ID, COVID-19 status, age in years and sex were almost always included in the sample metadata. HLA class I and class II types, where available, came from metadata supplied by the sample provider rather than from assay-based typing.

The CDR3, cysteine through phenylalanine, is 15 amino acids long. The CDR3 DNA has 45 bases and is translated from base 1. Germline trimming: 10 bases from V, 0 bases from J; junction bases outside gene matches: 9. Sequences ENHRY (CDR1) and SYGVKD (CDR2) are obtained from the germline V gene. The collaborating institutions used their own protocols to collect whole blood in K2EDTA tubes. For TCRbeta analysis, collaborators shipped samples in one of three forms: frozen whole blood, isolated PBMCs, or DNA extracted from either of those sample types. TCRbeta CDR3 regions were amplified from genomic DNA by means of the immunoSEQ Assay, a bias-controlled multiplex PCR. Per the source publication's procedure: The number of nucleated cells in each sample was estimated by amplification of reference gene primers within the assay. To quantify the absolute abundance of each unique TCRbeta CDR3 rearrangement, sequence reads were collapsed and filtered. Productive Simpson clonality was computed per sample as the square root of Simpson's diversity index over productive rearrangements. Sourced from immuneACCESS, this table was stored by TCRdb with only in-frame sequences that have V and J called. A share of the clones is absent; for the studies checked, an unresolved V gene accounts for under half, and the remainder has no known explanation. The D gene and trimming were derived from the DNA, and the V and J assignments and clone size from that table. Across this sample there are roughly 140,000 clones, with around four fifths seen only once. The ten largest clones add up to 35% to 40% of the sample.

Broad study findings and their caveats: The amount of clinical and demographic metadata varied by source and participant and was provided uncurated.

Sequencing was done on a sample of peripheral blood. This receptor was taken from a human donor in a cohort sampled during active COVID-19. Here the chain combines TRBV10-3 and TRBJ2-1; TRBD1 aligns with 7 central bases. The DNA is TGTGCCACCCAACGACAGGGTAGCTCCTACAATGAGCAGTTCTTC. Its protein product is CATQRQGSSYNEQFF.